One and the same sample provided the 26 T cell receptor beta chains below, sequenced in a study of T cell changes during pregnancy in multiple sclerosis. Assay used: immunoSEQ multiplex PCR; TCRdb lists only in-frame clones, some missing. This sample yields roughly 87,000 clones, of which roughly 93% are seen a single time; 1.3% to 1.5% belongs to the top ten. The source material was peripheral blood, sampled in the third trimester of pregnancy. These receptors originate from a female donor in good health, enrolled as a control in a pregnancy study.

The chain combines TRBV5-1 with TRBJ2-1; 9 bases are a match to TRBD2. Germline V gene sequence: CDR1 SGHRS, CDR2 YFSETQ. This CDR3 is built from 15 residues. Losses at the gene ends were 7 bases for V and 0 bases for J; bases not matched to a gene: 5. The CDR3 coding sequence is TGCGCCAGCCAAGGACTAGCGAGCTCCTACAATGAGCAGTTCTTC. Amino acid sequence: CASQGLASSYNEQFF.

V usage is TRBV5-1 and J usage is TRBJ2-3, with 9 bases fitting TRBD1. The V gene's germline CDR1 is SGHRS and CDR2 YFSETQ. V shed 0 bases and J 1 base; nucleotides not matched to a gene: 6. CDR3 size: 17 residues. CDR3 coding DNA: TGCGCCAGCAGCTTGGGGGCTACAGGGGGCCGCACAGATACGCAGTATTTT. Translating gives CASSLGATGGRTDTQYF.

The chain is built from TRBV28 and TRBJ2-7, with 10 bases that match TRBD2. This CDR3 is built from 14 residues. Germline V gene sequence: CDR1 MDHEN, CDR2 SYDVKM. Germline trimming cut 6 bases from V and 4 bases from J; bases unmatched to any gene: 6. The DNA of the CDR3 is TGTGCCAGCAGCGGGACTAGCGTAAGGTACGAGCAGTACTTC. This sequence encodes CASSGTSVRYEQYF.

V gene TRBV4-1 combines with J gene TRBJ1-2, with a tentative D call TRBD1 (6 bases). Between the trimmed V and J ends, which lost 1 base and 3 bases, there was a span of 9 bases. CDR1 and CDR2 (germline): MGHRA, YSYEKL. The CDR3 spans 14 residues. The CDR3 region has the DNA TGCGCCAGCAGCCAAGGGGGGGGCCACTATGGCTACACCTTC. As protein: CASSQGGGHYGYTF.

The chain couples TRBV28 to TRBJ1-2, with a tentative D call TRBD1 (5 bases). CDR1 MDHEN and CDR2 SYDVKM come from the germline V gene. Trimming pared 7 bases from V and 4 bases from J, leaving 13 bases between. This CDR3 contains 13 residues. The CDR3 spells CASTLGLTYGYTF. CDR3 DNA sequence: TGTGCCAGCACCTTGGGACTTACCTATGGCTACACCTTC.

The chain has TRBV27 and TRBJ2-3; 11 bases map to TRBD2. The V gene end was trimmed by 5 bases and the J gene end by 3 bases; junction bases not matched to a gene: 13. The CDR3 covers 18 residues. Germline V gene sequence: CDR1 MNHEY, CDR2 SMNVEV (reference sequence). CDR3 sequence: CASSPYLSSGRFTDTQYF. CDR3 bases: TGTGCCAGCAGTCCATACCTCTCTAGCGGGAGGTTTACAGATACGCAGTATTTT.

This clone occurred a few times. The chain employs TRBV15 and TRBJ2-5; TRBD2 is a possible D gene (6 bases). Trimming left V 3 bases short and J 5 bases short, with 16 bases between. This CDR3 is built from 15 residues. Germline values: CDR1 LNHNV, CDR2 YYDKDF (reference sequence). DNA for the CDR3: TGTGCCACCAGCAGGGACGGGAGTAATACGGAGACCCAGTACTTC. Translation: CATSRDGSNTETQYF.

The chain couples TRBV4-2 to TRBJ1-4, with 8 bases identical to TRBD1. The J segment lost 1 base and the V segment lost 4 bases, leaving 8 bases of the junction unmatched. Germline lookup yields CDR1 LGHNA and CDR2 YNFKEQ. The CDR3 extends over 17 amino acids. In DNA form, the CDR3 reads TGTGCCAGCAGCCCGACAGGGGCCCTGGGAACTAATGAAAAACTGTTTTTT. Amino acids: CASSPTGALGTNEKLFF.

This clone was observed a few times. The genes are TRBV14 and TRBJ2-2; possibly TRBD1 for D (6 bases). V was pared by 5 bases and J by 4 bases, with 14 bases between. Germline CDR1 SGHDN, CDR2 FVKESK. The CDR3 extends over 15 amino acids. This CDR3 is CASSSGQYGTGELFF. CDR3 sequence (DNA): TGTGCCAGCAGCTCAGGACAGTACGGCACCGGGGAGCTGTTTTTT.

V gene TRBV7-9 combines with J gene TRBJ2-5; 10 bases agree with TRBD1. Per the germline V gene, CDR1 is SEHNR and CDR2 is FQNEAQ (reference sequence). The V segment lost 5 bases and the J segment 5 bases; nucleotides outside the gene matches: 8. This CDR3 is 15 amino acids long. The CDR3 nucleotides read TGTGCCAGCAGCCTCGGACAGGGGGGGTTGGAGACCCAGTACTTC. Its translation: CASSLGQGGLETQYF.

This chain joins TRBV28 and TRBJ2-7, with D possibly TRBD1 on 5 matching bases. V was shortened by 5 bases and J by 7 bases, with 12 bases between the two germline ends. The CDR3 covers 12 residues. The germline CDR1 and CDR2 sequences are MDHEN and SYDVKM. CDR3 in amino acids: CASSLRVGEQYF. DNA of the CDR3: TGTGCCAGCAGTCTCAGGGTCGGGGAGCAGTACTTC.

The genes are TRBV7-8 and TRBJ1-1; D not certain. Germline V gives CDR1 SGHVS, CDR2 FQNEAQ. This CDR3 has 15 residues. The ends were cut back, 0 bases at V and 4 bases at J, with 12 bases in the middle. CDR3 nucleotides: TGTGCCAGCAGCTTAGCTCCCTCTTCTCCCACTGAAGCTTTCTTT. This gives the protein CASSLAPSSPTEAFF. Full variable domain (missing parts from reference TRBV7-8 and TRBJ1-1): GAGVSQSPRYKVAKRGQDVALRCDPISGHVSLFWYQQALGQGPEFLTYFQNEAQLDKSGLPSDRFFAERPEGSVSTLKIQRTQQEDSAVYLCASSLAPSSPTEAFFGQGTRLTVV.

The chain uses TRBV7-9 and TRBJ1-3; no clear D gene. Germline V CDR1 and CDR2: SEHNR, FQNEAQ (reference sequence). The V end was cut by 0 bases, the J end by 3 bases, with 6 bases between. There are 14 residues in the CDR3. The CDR3 loop is CASSLAEIGNTIYF. The CDR3 DNA sequence: TGTGCCAGCAGCTTAGCGGAGATTGGAAACACCATATATTTT.

V and J are TRBV15 and TRBJ2-3; 15 bases are shared with TRBD2. CDR1 LNHNV and CDR2 YYDKDF come from the germline V gene (reference sequence). After removal of 3 bases from V and 4 bases from J, the junction contained 11 bases not matched to a gene. This CDR3 has 19 residues. The CDR3 DNA sequence: TGTGCCACCAGCAGGCCTGGACTAGCGGGAGGGCCGGTCGCAGATACGCAGTATTTT. It codes for CATSRPGLAGGPVADTQYF.

The gene calls are TRBV6-1 and TRBJ1-2; no clear D. The CDR3 contains 13 residues. Germline lookup yields CDR1 MNHNS and CDR2 SASEGT. V shed 7 bases and J shed 3 bases, with 12 bases lying between them. CDR3 DNA sequence: TGTGCCAGCAAGATAACGGACTACTATGGCTACACCTTC. Amino acid sequence: CASKITDYYGYTF.

The chain couples TRBV27 to TRBJ2-7, with a weak D call TRBD2 (5 bases). Per the germline V gene, CDR1 is MNHEY and CDR2 is SMNVEV (reference sequence). The CDR3 is 16 amino acids. Trimming took 3 bases from V and 7 from J, leaving 22 bases between them. The CDR3 DNA reads as TGTGCCAGCAGTTTGGCGTTCGGCTCTGCGAGGGATGAGCAGTACTTC. Its protein is CASSLAFGSARDEQYF.

This clone has just a few counts. V usage is TRBV7-9 and J usage is TRBJ1-1; tentative D call: TRBD1 (6 bases). CDR3 length: 16 residues. CDR1 SEHNR and CDR2 FQNEAQ come from the germline V gene (reference sequence). Trimming cost V 1 base and J 1 base, with 13 bases left between them. The CDR3 DNA sequence: TGTGCCAGCAGCTTAGGCCGGACAGCCACGAACACTGAAGCTTTCTTT. It translates to CASSLGRTATNTEAFF. The full variable domain, in which reference TRBV7-9 and TRBJ1-1 provide the parts outside the CDR3, is DTGVSQNPRHKITKRGQNVTFRCDPISEHNRLYWYRQTLGQGPEFLTYFQNEAQLEKSRLLSDRFSAERPKGSFSTLEIQRTEQGDSAMYLCASSLGRTATNTEAFFGQGTRLTVV.

The chain carries TRBV2 and TRBJ2-1; TRBD2 agrees at 10 bases. Looked up from germline, CDR1 is SNHLY and CDR2 is FYNNEI. The length of the CDR3 is 15 residues. The V gene end was trimmed by 7 bases and the J gene end by 4 bases; junction bases not matched to a gene: 7. CDR3 nucleotide sequence: TGTGCCAGCAACCCTAGCGGGAGTGGGTACAATGAGCAGTTCTTC. Protein product: CASNPSGSGYNEQFF. The complete variable domain, with remaining parts taken from reference TRBV2 and TRBJ2-1, reads EPEVTQTPSHQVTQMGQEVILRCVPISNHLYFYWYRQILGQKVEFLVSFYNNEISEKSEIFDDQFSVERPDGSNFTLKIRSTKLEDSAMYFCASNPSGSGYNEQFFGPGTRLTVL.

The chain has TRBV12-1 and TRBJ2-7; the table's D call of TRBD1 was not tested on the DNA. TRBV12-1 is reported as a pseudogene. The CDR3 has 12 residues. CDR3 coding DNA: TGTGCCAGCAGGCCGGACAGCCACGAGCAGTACTTC. It specifies CASRPDSHEQYF.

The CDR3 is CGRAYEQYF. The CDR3 bases are TGTGGGAGAGCGTACGAGCAGTACTTC. This sequence joins TRBV27 and TRBJ2-7; D call uncertain. This CDR3 is 9 amino acids long. CDR1 is MNHEY, CDR2 SMNVEV, per germline (reference sequence).

Remarks on this clone: The junction shows a germline mismatch at one end, possibly a read error. This chain uses TRBV9 with TRBJ2-1; 12 bases line up with TRBD2. CDR1 and CDR2 from the germline V gene are SGDLS and YYNGEE. This CDR3 contains 15 residues. The CDR3 is CASTVSTSGRGEQFF. The CDR3, as DNA: TGTGCCAGCACCGTATCGACTAGCGGGAGAGGTGAGCAGTTCTTC.

The V call is TRBV4-2, the J call TRBJ2-2; weak D call: TRBD2 (6 bases). This CDR3 comprises 15 residues. Germline V gives CDR1 LGHNA, CDR2 YNFKEQ. Between the trimmed V and J ends, which lost 0 bases and 6 bases, there was a span of 11 bases. CDR3: CASSQDWRDPGELFF. CDR3 DNA sequence: TGTGCCAGCAGCCAAGATTGGCGGGACCCCGGGGAGCTGTTTTTT.

This chain links TRBV29-1 with TRBJ1-5, with D perhaps TRBD1 (6 bases). Germline V gene lookup returns CDR1 SQVTM and CDR2 ANQGSEA. V was pared by 4 bases and J by 4 bases, with 11 bases between. The CDR3 extends over 13 amino acids. The CDR3 DNA reads TGCAGCGTTGCACAGGGAGCTAATCAGCCCCAGCATTTT. Translated: CSVAQGANQPQHF.

The chain is built from TRBV18 and TRBJ1-4, with TRBD1 identical over 9 bases. This CDR3 has 15 amino acids. V gave up 1 base and J gave up 5 bases; unmatched junction bases: 2. Germline V gene sequence: CDR1 KGHSH, CDR2 LQKENI. In DNA form, the CDR3 reads TGTGCCAGCTCACCACAGACAGGGGGAAATGAAAAACTGTTTTTT. Amino acid sequence: CASSPQTGGNEKLFF.

The V call is TRBV11-2, the J call TRBJ2-7; D is perhaps TRBD1 (6 bases). The CDR3 contains 15 residues. CDR1 and CDR2 (germline): SGHAT, FQNNGV. The V gene lost 6 bases and the J gene lost 3 bases, with 18 bases spanning the gap. The CDR3 nucleotides read TGTGCCAGCAGTGGGGGTTGGACAGCAAACTACGAGCAGTACTTC. Its translation is CASSGGWTANYEQYF.

This chain links TRBV5-1 with TRBJ2-7, with D tentatively TRBD1 (5 bases). The germline gives CDR1 SGHRS, CDR2 YFSETQ. Trimming left V 0 bases short and J 0 bases short, with 7 bases between. CDR3 length: 14 amino acids. Written as DNA, the CDR3 is TGCGCCAGCAGCTTGGTCGACAGCTCCTACGAGCAGTACTTC. Translation: CASSLVDSSYEQYF.